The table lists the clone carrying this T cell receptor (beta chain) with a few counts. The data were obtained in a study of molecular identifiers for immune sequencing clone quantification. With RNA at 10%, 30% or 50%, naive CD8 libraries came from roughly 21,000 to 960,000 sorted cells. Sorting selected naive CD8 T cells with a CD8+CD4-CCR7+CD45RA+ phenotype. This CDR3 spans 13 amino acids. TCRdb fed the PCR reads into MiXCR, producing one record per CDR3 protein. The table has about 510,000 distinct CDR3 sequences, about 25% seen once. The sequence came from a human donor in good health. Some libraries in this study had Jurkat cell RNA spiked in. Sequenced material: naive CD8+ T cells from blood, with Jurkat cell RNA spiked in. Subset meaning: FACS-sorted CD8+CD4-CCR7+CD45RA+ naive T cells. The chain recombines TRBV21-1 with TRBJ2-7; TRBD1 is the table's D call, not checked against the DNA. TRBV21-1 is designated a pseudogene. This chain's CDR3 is CASHGAPGYEQYF. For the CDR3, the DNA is TGTGCCAGCCACGGGGCCCCGGGCTACGAGCAGTACTTC.